Below, 18 T cell receptor beta chains from the same sample are listed, as sequenced in a study of blood T cell repertoires in COVID-19. Some clones are missing from TCRdb's copy, which holds only in-frame ones; the method was immunoSEQ multiplex PCR. The data contain 100,000 or so clones, about 78% of them singletons. The sample comprised peripheral blood. The receptors were sampled from a man aged 60 to 75 with active or convalescent COVID-19.

The chain joins TRBV19 to TRBJ2-2, with 8 nucleotides matching TRBD1. With 3 bases clipped from V and 5 bases from J, the junction kept 11 bases outside the gene matches. Germline loops: CDR1 LNHDA, CDR2 SQIVND (reference sequence). The CDR3 is made up of 17 amino acids. CDR3 nucleotides: TGTGCCAGTAGTATCCCCCCAAACAGGGGGAGAACCGGGGAGCTGTTTTTT. Its translation is CASSIPPNRGRTGELFF.

V and J are TRBV2 and TRBJ2-5; 7 nucleotides line up with TRBD1. The CDR3 has 15 amino acids. V lost 6 bases, J lost 6 bases, and 13 bases stayed unmatched. In germline, CDR1 is SNHLY, CDR2 FYNNEI. The CDR3: CASSPTAGGEKTQYF. The CDR3 nucleotides are TGTGCCAGCAGCCCAACAGCAGGGGGAGAAAAGACCCAGTACTTC. Combining the CDR3 with reference TRBV2 and TRBJ2-5 gives the whole variable domain EPEVTQTPSHQVTQMGQEVILRCVPISNHLYFYWYRQILGQKVEFLVSFYNNEISEKSEIFDDQFSVERPDGSNFTLKIRSTKLEDSAMYFCASSPTAGGEKTQYFGPGTRLLVL.

This chain uses TRBV24-1 with TRBJ2-2, with 9 nucleotides matching TRBD1. The V gene's germline CDR1 is KGHDR and CDR2 SFDVKD. CDR3 size: 17 residues. J gave up 5 bases and V 4 bases, and 10 bases lay outside the gene matches. This chain's CDR3 is CATSDLAQGAGTGELFF. The CDR3 nucleotides are TGTGCCACCAGTGACCTGGCACAGGGGGCGGGGACCGGGGAGCTGTTTTTT.

The J gene is TRBJ2-1, the V gene TRBV19; 7 bases are shared with TRBD2. Germline CDR1 reads LNHDA; CDR2 reads SQIVND (reference sequence). The CDR3 totals 14 residues. CDR3 coding DNA: TGTGCTTCCGGGGGGTCCCTTTTAAGGAGTGAGCAGTTCTTC. This gives the protein CASGGSLLRSEQFF.

This sequence joins TRBV5-5 and TRBJ2-7; D is unclear. Trimming cost V 1 base and J 1 base, with 18 bases left between them. This CDR3 spans 17 amino acids. Germline CDR1 SGHKS, CDR2 YYEKEE (reference sequence). The CDR3 is CASSLTSVETYSYEQYV. DNA of the CDR3: TGTGCCAGCAGCTTGACCAGCGTGGAGACTTATTCCTACGAGCAGTACGTC.

This clone was picked up a small number of times. CDR3 amino acids: CASSTRTGSNEQFF. The DNA of the CDR3 is TGTGCCAGCAGCACCAGGACAGGGAGCAATGAGCAGTTCTTC. The chain employs TRBV7-9 and TRBJ2-1, with 8 positions matching TRBD1. Per the germline V gene, CDR1 is SEHNR and CDR2 is FQNEAQ (reference sequence). V lost 5 bases, J lost 6 bases, and 6 bases stayed unmatched. This CDR3 has 14 residues.

This chain connects TRBV5-1 to TRBJ1-2, with TRBD1 identical over 8 bases. The J segment lost 2 bases and the V segment lost 4 bases, leaving 4 bases of the junction unmatched. Germline lookup yields CDR1 SGHRS and CDR2 YFSETQ. The CDR3 has 14 residues. The CDR3 DNA is TGCGCCAGCAGCGGCGGACAGGGCAACTATGGCTACACCTTC. Protein: CASSGGQGNYGYTF.

Written as DNA, the CDR3 is TGTGCCAGCAGTGACTCAGTAGCGGGGTCCACAGATACGCAGTATTTT. It specifies CASSDSVAGSTDTQYF. The gene calls are TRBV6-4 and TRBJ2-3; 8 nucleotides line up with TRBD2. V was pared by 0 bases and J by 2 bases, with 4 bases of the junction left unmatched. CDR1 and CDR2 (germline): MRHNA, SNTAGT. This CDR3 is built from 16 residues.

The rearrangement links TRBV6-6 to TRBJ1-1; no firm D call. Trimming cost V 4 bases and J 3 bases, with 9 bases left between them. The CDR3 loop spans 13 amino acids. CDR1 and CDR2 (germline): MNHNY, SVGAGI (reference sequence). The DNA for the CDR3 is TGTGCCAGCAGTTCCGGTGGTTACACTGAAGCTTTCTTT. Translated: CASSSGGYTEAFF.

This chain uses TRBV10-1 with TRBJ2-2; D might be TRBD1 (6 bases). Trimming stripped 7 bases from V and 5 bases from J, with 17 bases between. The germline CDR1 and CDR2 sequences are WNHNN and SYGVQD (reference sequence). The CDR3 is 15 amino acids. The CDR3 sequence: CASTPGGTGTGELFF. Written as DNA, the CDR3 is TGCGCCAGCACCCCTGGGGGTACAGGGACCGGGGAGCTGTTTTTT.

This clone was detected only a few times. The chain is built from TRBV19 and TRBJ1-5; 8 bases are a match to TRBD1. Germline V CDR1 and CDR2: LNHDA, SQIVND (reference sequence). V lost 4 bases and J lost 5; bases outside the gene matches: 1. The CDR3 has 13 amino acids. The CDR3 region has the DNA TGTGCCAGTAGTACAGGGGGCGATCAGCCCCAGCATTTT. It encodes CASSTGGDQPQHF.

The rearrangement uses TRBV10-2 and TRBJ2-2; 11 bases are a match to TRBD2. Germline CDR1 reads WSHSY; CDR2 reads SAAADI. The CDR3 extends over 16 amino acids. V trimming: 3 bases; J trimming: 6 bases; junction bases outside the gene matches: 6. CDR3 amino acids: CASSDPGLAASGELFF. For the CDR3, the DNA is TGCGCCAGCAGTGATCCGGGACTAGCGGCCTCCGGGGAGCTGTTTTTT.

This clone turned up a few times. The chain uses TRBV9 and TRBJ2-7; tentative D call: TRBD2 (5 bases). Germline CDR1 is SGDLS and CDR2 is YYNGEE. This CDR3 has 15 residues. V dropped 4 bases and J dropped 0 bases, with 14 bases sitting between them. The CDR3 sequence: CASSPDFSSSYEQYF. In DNA form, the CDR3 reads TGTGCCAGCAGCCCGGACTTCTCGAGCTCCTACGAGCAGTACTTC.

The V call is TRBV28, the J call TRBJ1-1, with TRBD1 identical over 10 bases. The length of the CDR3 is 15 residues. Per the germline V gene, CDR1 is MDHEN and CDR2 is SYDVKM. Trimming at V came to 5 bases and at J to 3 bases, leaving 6 bases not matched to a gene. The CDR3 bases are TGTGCCAGCAGTGGGACAGGGGATTTGGACACTGAAGCTTTCTTT. It yields the protein CASSGTGDLDTEAFF.

The chain recombines TRBV18 with TRBJ2-6, with D maybe TRBD1 (6 bases). Germline values: CDR1 KGHSH, CDR2 LQKENI. The CDR3 length is 17 residues. V was trimmed by 3 bases and J by 0 bases, leaving 12 bases between them. CDR3 amino acids: CASSPPGALSGANVLTF. The CDR3 region has the DNA TGTGCCAGCTCACCCCCAGGGGCCCTCTCTGGGGCCAACGTCCTGACTTTC. Complete variable domain (other parts from reference TRBV18 and TRBJ2-6): NAGVMQNPRHLVRRRGQEARLRCSPMKGHSHVYWYRQLPEEGLKFMVYLQKENIIDESGMPKERFSAEFPKEGPSILRIQQVVRGDSAAYFCASSPPGALSGANVLTFGAGSRLTVL.

The chain carries TRBV12-5 and TRBJ2-7; D perhaps matches TRBD1 (5 bases). The CDR3 length is 13 residues. Germline loops: CDR1 LGHNT, CDR2 FRNRAP. The V end was cut by 6 bases, the J end by 4 bases, with 13 bases between. This CDR3 is CASGQGGSYEQYF. In DNA form, the CDR3 reads TGTGCTAGTGGCCAGGGTGGCTCGTACGAGCAGTACTTC.

The chain uses TRBV18 and TRBJ2-2; perhaps TRBD2 as D (5 bases). V was cut by 6 bases and J by 4 bases, with 12 bases left in between. Germline assignment: CDR1 KGHSH and CDR2 LQKENI. The length of the CDR3 is 14 residues. CDR3: CASSKEESTGELFF. The CDR3 DNA reads as TGTGCCAGCTCTAAGGAGGAGAGCACCGGGGAGCTGTTTTTT. Supplemented by reference TRBV18 and TRBJ2-2, the full variable domain reads NAGVMQNPRHLVRRRGQEARLRCSPMKGHSHVYWYRQLPEEGLKFMVYLQKENIIDESGMPKERFSAEFPKEGPSILRIQQVVRGDSAAYFCASSKEESTGELFFGEGSRLTVL.

This chain links TRBV11-2 with TRBJ2-3; D possibly corresponds to TRBD2 (6 bases). Trimming cost V 3 bases and J 5 bases, with 15 bases left between them. The germline V gene has CDR1 SGHAT and CDR2 FQNNGV. The length of the CDR3 is 15 residues. The CDR3 nucleotides read TGTGCCAGCAGCTTTTTAGTGCGGGAAGGAGATACGCAGTATTTT. Translated: CASSFLVREGDTQYF.